The entry below describes one T cell receptor (beta chain). The target antigen is unknown. The PCR had 60 Vbeta and 13 Jbeta primers. The data were produced by immunoSEQ multiplex PCR, yet TCRdb's version contains in-frame clones alone and is incomplete. This table has some 110,000 clones, approximately 69% appearing once. Donors likely had unrecorded immune exposures despite being nominally healthy when sampled. This sample stems from a study of cytomegalovirus exposure and HLA in healthy donors. Study-level results: Other equally common chains were less clonally expanded than HLA-associated TCR beta chains, a later analysis showed. Most of the TCR beta V segments (in an earlier analysis) were productive either about 90% or about 30% of the time.

V was pared by 1 base and J by 4 bases, with 13 bases of the junction left unmatched. This CDR3 comprises 18 residues. From germline, CDR1 is SGHNT and CDR2 YENEEA. The chain links TRBV11-3 to TRBJ2-3, with 8 bases that match TRBD2. Source material: PBMCs. The origin of this receptor is a man younger than 45 in good health and CMV-seronegative. The CDR3 protein is CASSLGSKAGVAADTQYF. CDR3 bases: TGTGCCAGCAGCTTAGGGTCGAAAGCGGGAGTAGCGGCAGATACGCAGTATTTT.